This T cell receptor (beta chain) was observed in a study of regulatory T cells in long-lasting Graves disease. Study observations and caveats: With persistent disease, TRBV28, TRBJ1-2 and TRBJ2-5 were the favored segments.

Relying on iRepertoire HTBI primers and Arm-PCR of CDR3 regions, the team built TCR beta libraries. TCRdb recomputed calls from the multiplex PCR reads with MiXCR, one row per CDR3 protein. The sample has over 350,000 distinct CDR3 sequences; 15% are singletons. Germline loops: CDR1 SGHTA, CDR2 FQGTGA. V lost 1 base, J lost 6 bases, and 7 bases stayed unmatched. The CDR3 has 15 residues. Time point denoted: newly diagnosed GD, antithyroid drugs for less than 3 months. Preparation of the TCR library used RNA extracted from PBMCs. The sample holds many counts of this clonotype. Its matching antigen is unknown. The data were also submitted as part of a second study, on T cells in Graves' hyperthyroidism and ophthalmopathy. That study reports: The authors deemed Graves' hyperthyroidism stable absent ophthalmopathy progression within 18 months. First-round RT-PCR with HTBI primers amplified the TCR CDR3 region.

This sequence originates from a middle-aged woman with Graves disease. Sequenced here: peripheral blood mononuclear cells (PBMCs), sampled at new diagnosis, from a patient treated with antithyroid drugs. This chain connects TRBV7-3 to TRBJ2-5, with 8 positions matching TRBD2. CDR3 loop: CASSLIAGPGQTQYF. CDR3 DNA sequence: TGTGCCAGCAGCTTAATAGCGGGGCCTGGCCAGACCCAGTACTTC.